This is a list of T cell receptor beta chains from one sample in a study of T cell repertoires in MIS-A myocarditis. Profiling relied on immunoSEQ multiplex PCR, and the TCRdb table lists in-frame clones only, not all of them. The table records approximately 10,000 clones, roughly 91% of them present only once. Sequenced: thoracic lymph node tissue obtained at autopsy. These receptors were obtained from a man in his late teens or twenties with fulminant myocarditis from multisystem inflammatory syndrome in adults (MIS-A) after COVID-19. The CDR3 runs from the conserved cysteine through the conserved F or W. D genes are given only for firm matches. The size entry is marked missing in some rows and otherwise reads once, few, many or a size class.

>-|-|15|TRBV10-1|TRBJ2-3
CASSTSIPNTDTQYF
TGCGCCAGCAGTACCAGCATACCAAACACAGATACGCAGTATTTT
>-|-|14|TRBV4-3|TRBJ1-1
CASSQDLLNTEAFF
TGCGCCAGCAGCCAAGATTTACTGAACACTGAAGCTTTCTTT
>-|TRBD1|16|TRBV2|TRBJ2-2
CASRLRTGTNTGELFF
TGTGCCAGCAGGCTGCGGACAGGGACGAACACCGGGGAGCTGTTTTTT
>-|-|14|TRBV7-9|TRBJ1-5
CASSLGYSNQPQHF
TGTGCCAGCAGCTTAGGGTATAGCAATCAGCCCCAGCATTTT
>-|-|15|TRBV13|TRBJ1-3
CASSFGGRSGNTIYF
TGTGCCAGCAGCTTCGGCGGTCGCTCTGGAAACACCATATATTTT
>-|TRBD1|14|TRBV6-5|TRBJ1-5
CASTPGQPRQPQHF
TGTGCCAGCACACCGGGACAGCCCCGTCAGCCCCAGCATTTT
>-|-|17|TRBV7-8|TRBJ1-1
CASSVTLRPARFAEAFF
TGTGCCAGCAGCGTGACCCTTCGTCCCGCTAGGTTCGCTGAAGCTTTCTTT
>-|-|14|TRBV6-5|TRBJ1-2
CASSLPGSAYGYTF
TGTGCCAGCAGCTTACCCGGGTCGGCGTATGGCTACACCTTC
>-|TRBD1|16|TRBV30|TRBJ1-1
CAWSALRGTGLTEAFF
TGTGCCTGGAGTGCACTAAGGGGGACAGGGCTCACTGAAGCTTTCTTT
>few|TRBD1|15|TRBV11-2|TRBJ1-2
CASSLGGTGGSGYTF
TGTGCCAGCAGCTTAGGAGGGACAGGGGGCAGTGGCTACACCTTC
>-|TRBD1|15|TRBV4-1|TRBJ1-1
CASSPRTGRDTEAFF
TGCGCCAGCAGCCCAAGGACAGGGAGGGACACTGAAGCTTTCTTT
>-|TRBD2|11|TRBV29-1|TRBJ2-5
CSVGEGQTQYF
TGCAGCGTTGGGGAGGGCCAGACCCAGTACTTC
>-|-|15|TRBV2|TRBJ2-1
CASSRVTSSYNEQFF
TGTGCCAGCAGTCGGGTTACTAGCTCCTACAATGAGCAGTTCTTC
>-|-|15|TRBV4-3|TRBJ1-1
CASSQIRRLNTEAFF
TGCGCCAGCAGCCAAATCCGACGGTTGAACACTGAAGCTTTCTTT
>-|TRBD2|16|TRBV24-1|TRBJ2-1
CATSDPLAGGYNEQFF
TGTGCCACCAGTGACCCCCTAGCGGGGGGTTACAATGAGCAGTTCTTC
>-|-|18|TRBV4-1|TRBJ1-1
CASSQSTHRGVFNTEAFF
TGCGCCAGCAGCCAATCGACTCACCGAGGAGTTTTCAACACTGAAGCTTTCTTT
>-|TRBD2|16|TRBV7-2|TRBJ2-7
CASSSRDYLSSYEQYF
TGTGCCAGCAGCTCCCGGGACTACTTAAGCTCCTACGAGCAGTACTTC
>-|-|16|TRBV7-9|TRBJ1-1
CASSLAIRLSLTGAFF
TGTGCCAGCAGCTTAGCTATAAGGCTGTCATTAACAGGAGCTTTCTTT
>few|TRBD1|16|TRBV5-1|TRBJ2-7
CASSFIPGTGDNEQYF
TGCGCCAGCAGCTTCATACCTGGGACAGGGGATAACGAGCAGTACTTC
>-|-|12|TRBV19|TRBJ1-5
CASSIGPQPQHF
TGTGCCAGTAGTATCGGGCCTCAGCCCCAGCATTTT
>-|-|12|TRBV10-3|TRBJ1-1
CAISEASTEAFF
TGTGCCATCAGTGAGGCCAGCACTGAAGCTTTCTTT
>-|-|15|TRBV19|TRBJ2-7
CASSISPGEAYEQYF
TGTGCCAGTAGTATCAGCCCAGGGGAGGCCTACGAGCAGTACTTC
>-|TRBD1|15|TRBV6-4|TRBJ1-5
CASRWQGDSNQPQHF
TGTGCCAGCAGGTGGCAGGGGGATAGCAATCAGCCCCAGCATTTT
>-|TRBD1|14|TRBV6-4|TRBJ1-6
CASRGDSYNSPLHF
TGTGCCAGCAGAGGGGACAGTTATAATTCACCCCTCCACTTT
>-|-|13|TRBV12-3/TRBV12-4|TRBJ1-6
CASSWTANSPLHF
TGTGCCAGCAGCTGGACAGCTAATTCACCCCTCCACTTT
>-|-|10|TRBV9|TRBJ1-2
CASSGVGYTF
TGTGCCAGCAGCGGAGTGGGCTACACCTTC
>-|TRBD1|14|TRBV10-3|TRBJ1-1
CASGRGVVNTEAFF
TGCGCCTCGGGCAGGGGGGTTGTGAACACTGAAGCTTTCTTT
>-|TRBD1|19|TRBV5-6|TRBJ2-7
CASSLASGGGDRGAYEQYF
TGTGCCAGCAGCTTGGCATCCGGGGGTGGAGACAGGGGGGCCTACGAGCAGTACTTC
>-|-|14|TRBV5-4|TRBJ1-1
CASSFAVGNTEAFF
TGTGCCAGCAGCTTCGCGGTGGGGAACACTGAAGCTTTCTTT
>-|TRBD1|16|TRBV16|TRBJ1-1
CASSQPRDRLNTEAFF
TGTGCCAGCAGCCAACCCCGGGACAGGCTAAACACTGAAGCTTTCTTT
>-|-|15|TRBV6-5|TRBJ1-5
CASRRIQDSNQPQHF
TGTGCCAGCCGCCGTATCCAGGATAGCAATCAGCCCCAGCATTTT
>-|-|14|TRBV6-5|TRBJ1-1
CASSYSVGDTEAFF
TGTGCCAGCAGTTACTCGGTTGGTGACACTGAAGCTTTCTTT